These 15 T cell receptor beta chains came from one sample sequenced in a study of blood T cell repertoires in COVID-19. Profiled with immunoSEQ multiplex PCR; TCRdb holds only in-frame clones, not every one. The sample consists of a few hundred thousand clones, under 85% of them appearing once. The sequenced sample consisted of peripheral blood. These receptors were collected from a young man who had recovered from COVID-19.

This clone was recorded once. The genes are TRBV25-1 and TRBJ2-5; 10 bases fit TRBD1. With V trimmed by 4 bases and J by 7 bases, 6 bases remained unmatched. Germline assignment: CDR1 MGHDK and CDR2 SYGVNS. CDR3 length equals 14 residues. For the CDR3, the DNA is TGTGCCAGCAGTGCGAGACAGGGGGCTGTGACCCAGTACTTC. Its translation: CASSARQGAVTQYF.

The rearrangement uses TRBV3-1 (or the pseudogene TRBV3-2) and TRBJ1-5, with 7 bases identical to TRBD1. Germline V gene lookup returns CDR1 LGHDT and CDR2 YNNKEL (reference sequence). J gave up 0 bases and V 1 base, and 9 bases lay outside the gene matches. The CDR3 has 18 amino acids. The CDR3 is CASSQGSRDSDSNQPQHF. CDR3 in DNA: TGTGCCAGCAGCCAAGGTTCCAGGGACAGCGATAGCAATCAGCCCCAGCATTTT.

J is TRBJ2-2 and V is TRBV6-5, with D possibly being TRBD2 (7 bases). V lost 6 bases to trimming and J lost 8 bases, with 16 bases between them. The CDR3 is 14 residues long. Germline values: CDR1 MNHEY, CDR2 SVGAGI. CDR3 loop: CASSNRGARGELFF. DNA of the CDR3: TGTGCCAGCAGCAACCGGGGGGCGAGGGGGGAGCTGTTTTTT.

This chain links TRBV27 with TRBJ1-2; a possible D gene is TRBD1 (5 bases). The V gene's germline CDR1 is MNHEY and CDR2 SMNVEV (reference sequence). The length of the CDR3 is 15 residues. V was pared by 4 bases and J by 4 bases, with 16 bases between. The CDR3 bases are TGTGCCAGCAGTTATAGGGGTCTCGGGAGCTATGGCTACACCTTC. Translating it yields CASSYRGLGSYGYTF.

V usage is TRBV1 and J usage is TRBJ1-5. TRBV1 represents a pseudogene. The CDR3 consists of 15 residues. The CDR3 nucleotides are TGCACCAGCAGCCAAGCTCTCCTTAGCAATCAGCCCCAGCATTTT. Protein sequence: CTSSQALLSNQPQHF.

The CDR3 is CASSTGTSDTYEQYV. The CDR3 nucleotides read TGCGCCAGCTCGACCGGGACTAGTGATACCTACGAGCAGTACGTC. The chain joins TRBV5-1 to TRBJ2-7; 8 bases line up with TRBD2. This CDR3 comprises 15 residues. CDR1 is SGHRS and CDR2 is YFSETQ in the germline V gene. The V and J ends lost 7 bases and 2 bases, in that order; junction bases with no gene match: 11.

V gene TRBV5-1 combines with J gene TRBJ1-5, with 7 positions matching TRBD1. The CDR3 contains 14 residues. Germline V gene data show CDR1 as SGHRS and CDR2 as YFSETQ. The J segment lost 5 bases and the V segment lost 1 base, leaving 3 bases of the junction unmatched. CDR3 in DNA: TGCGCCAGCAGCTTGACAGGGGATGATCAGCCCCAGCATTTT. It codes for CASSLTGDDQPQHF.

V and J are TRBV7-8 and TRBJ2-1; 14 bases match TRBD2. CDR3 length: 14 amino acids. The V segment lost 5 bases and the J segment 13 bases; nucleotides outside the gene matches: 7. Looked up from germline, CDR1 is SGHVS and CDR2 is FQNEAQ. CDR3 DNA: TGTGCCAGCAGCCCAAGGACTAGCGGGGGGCAACAGTTCTTC. Protein sequence: CASSPRTSGGQQFF.

The table lists this clone with a few counts. This rearrangement joins TRBV27 to TRBJ1-6, with no clear D. Germline values: CDR1 MNHEY, CDR2 SMNVEV (reference sequence). This CDR3 has 17 residues. V gave up 0 bases and J gave up 5 bases, with 14 bases separating them. The CDR3 sequence: CASSLSNRHLNNSPLHF. In DNA form, the CDR3 reads TGTGCCAGCAGTTTATCGAATCGCCACCTAAATAATTCACCCCTCCACTTT.

The CDR3 nucleotides read TGTGCCAGTAGTTACTCCGGTGGTAATGAAAAACTGTTTTTT. Protein sequence: CASSYSGGNEKLFF. The chain employs TRBV19 and TRBJ1-4, with unresolved D. The V gene lost 5 bases and the J gene lost 4 bases, with 11 bases spanning the gap. This CDR3 is built from 14 residues. In germline, CDR1 is LNHDA, CDR2 SQIVND (reference sequence).

The rearrangement joins TRBV11-2 to TRBJ1-6; 8 bases align to TRBD1. The CDR3 totals 16 residues. CDR1 SGHAT and CDR2 FQNNGV come from the germline V gene. Trimming cost V 5 bases and J 7 bases; bases outside gene matches: 10. CDR3 sequence (DNA): TGTGCCAGCAGCACCCAAGCCGGGACAGGAAATTCACCCCTCCACTTT. This sequence encodes CASSTQAGTGNSPLHF.

This rearrangement joins TRBV3-1 (or the pseudogene TRBV3-2) to TRBJ2-1; no definite D call. V shed 1 base and J shed 7 bases, with 2 bases lying between them. CDR3 length equals 11 residues. Germline V lookup: CDR1 LGHDT, CDR2 YNNKEL (reference sequence). The CDR3 DNA is TGTGCCAGCAGCCAAGCTAATGAGCAGTTCTTC. Translating gives CASSQANEQFF.

The gene calls are TRBV2 and TRBJ2-7; D is possibly TRBD2 (6 bases). The CDR3 has 14 amino acids. The ends were cut back, 10 bases at V and 1 base at J, with 17 bases in the middle. Germline CDR1 is SNHLY and CDR2 is FYNNEI. The CDR3 spells CAILTGGRSYEQYF. The CDR3 coding sequence is TGTGCCATCCTAACCGGGGGACGTTCCTACGAGCAGTACTTC.

The chain uses TRBV3-1 (or the pseudogene TRBV3-2) and TRBJ2-5; D gene uncertain. The V and J ends lost 1 base and 1 base respectively, with 7 bases between them. Germline V gene lookup returns CDR1 LGHDT and CDR2 YNNKEL (reference sequence). This CDR3 comprises 14 residues. This chain's CDR3 is CASSQGHSQETQYF. Here the CDR3 DNA reads TGTGCCAGCAGCCAAGGACACAGCCAAGAGACCCAGTACTTC.

The chain joins TRBV5-1 to TRBJ1-2; 7 bases match TRBD1. V lost 4 bases to trimming and J lost 6 bases; unmatched junction nucleotides: 12. The CDR3 has 15 amino acids. The germline gives CDR1 SGHRS, CDR2 YFSETQ. For the CDR3, the DNA is TGCGCCAGCAGCCAAGACAGGGTCAATATGAATGGCTACACCTTC. Translation gives CASSQDRVNMNGYTF.